These T cell receptor beta chains were read from a single sample in a study of OX40 agonist ivuxolimab in advanced cancers. Profiled with immunoSEQ multiplex PCR; TCRdb holds only in-frame clones, not every one. Of about 49,000 clones listed, 80% to 90% are singletons. The sample consisted of CD4+ or CD8+ T cells sorted from blood, taken in a trial of the OX40 agonist ivuxolimab. These receptors all come from an adult with an advanced solid tumor such as melanoma, head and neck, liver or kidney cancer. Each CDR3 is given without its conserved first and last residue. Clone sizes are given selectively: once, few, many, or a class where the clone is expanded.

v_call	j_call	clone_size	cdr3_aa
TRBV5-5	TRBJ1-2	once	ASSLDTGAGGYT
TRBV9	TRBJ1-2	-	ASSVAPSVGGSYT
TRBV28	TRBJ2-1	-	ASSFPGTYATSQF
TRBV7-2	TRBJ1-3	-	ASSSQGSTGNTIY
TRBV5-6	TRBJ1-2	once	ASSLVDREANYGYT
TRBV28	TRBJ1-1	-	ASSLVGQMNTEAF
TRBV27	TRBJ1-3	once	ASSQRTGVGNTIY
TRBV18	TRBJ1-1	-	ASLTVNTEAF
TRBV27	TRBJ2-5	-	ASSLVQSGTYGLETQY
TRBV5-4	TRBJ2-2	few	ASSATSDGELF
TRBV6-6	TRBJ2-1	-	ASSYVSRDNEQF
TRBV2	TRBJ2-5	-	ASRGLGGGETQY
TRBV19	TRBJ2-1	-	ASSIEGASSYNEQF
TRBV11-2	TRBJ2-7	-	ASSLPGGRTHEQY
TRBV4-3	TRBJ2-2	-	ASSQEEALGELF
TRBV7-2	TRBJ1-5	-	ASSLGDRWGEPQH
TRBV15	TRBJ2-5	-	ATSVEGTPIETQY
TRBV4-3	TRBJ2-3	-	ASSPLWSGTDTQY
TRBV7-7	TRBJ2-3	-	ASSPLGGVVDTQY
TRBV4-1	TRBJ1-2	-	ASSQGTGARNYGYT
TRBV11-2	TRBJ1-3	-	ASSAGQTGNTIY
TRBV7-2	TRBJ2-1	-	ASSPGVLEITTNSPF
TRBV28	TRBJ1-2	-	ASSTPGTRSFNYGYT
TRBV5-4	TRBJ2-5	-	ASSLADRGLETQY
TRBV5-6	TRBJ2-7	-	ASSSPPGGPSYEQY
TRBV7-2	TRBJ2-1	-	ASKNRGGQF
TRBV5-1	TRBJ2-3	-	ASSFLAGGADTQY
TRBV5-1	TRBJ2-3	-	ASSRPPSVAQY
TRBV19	TRBJ2-3	-	ASSASGTTDTQY
TRBV6-6	TRBJ2-7	-	ASLRGGSSYEQY
TRBV21-1	TRBJ1-1	few	ASSKVGGSGTEAF
TRBV28	TRBJ2-5	-	ASSLGQGGETQY
TRBV7-2	TRBJ2-1	-	ASSFNPRNEQF
TRBV6-5	TRBJ1-1	-	ASSYRGQNTEAF
TRBV19	TRBJ2-7	few	ASSFRQGTYEQY
TRBV18	TRBJ1-1	-	ASSLTFGIPVITEAF
TRBV19	TRBJ2-1	few	ATRRGGGNEQF
TRBV19	TRBJ1-1	few	ASAFDGNTEAF